This is a list of T cell receptor beta chains from one sample in a study of cytomegalovirus exposure and HLA in healthy donors. The method was immunoSEQ multiplex PCR; TCRdb's version includes in-frame clones alone and lacks a portion of them. In the table there are about 140,000 clones, 80% of which are singletons. The sample taken for sequencing was PBMCs. Source of these receptors: a man aged 35 to 55 in good health and CMV-seronegative. Each CDR3 is given with its conserved first and last residue. D genes are given only for firm matches. A clone size is listed for some rows: how often the clone was seen (once, few, many), or a class if it is expanded.

D gene: NA; V gene: TRBV18; J gene: TRBJ1-2; clone size: NA; CDR3 DNA: TGTGCCAGCTCATCTACTGATGTTAACTATGGCTACACCTTC; CDR3 protein: CASSSTDVNYGYTF
D gene: NA; V gene: TRBV29-1; J gene: TRBJ1-6; clone size: NA; CDR3 DNA: TGCAGCGTGGCGAAGGGGGAGGGCTCACCCCTCCACTTT; CDR3 protein: CSVAKGEGSPLHF
D gene: TRBD2; V gene: TRBV5-4; J gene: TRBJ2-1; clone size: NA; CDR3 DNA: TGTGCCAGCAGGGACTCTCTTCGGGGACTAGCGATGTACAATGAGCAGTTCTTC; CDR3 protein: CASRDSLRGLAMYNEQFF
D gene: TRBD1; V gene: TRBV19; J gene: TRBJ1-1; clone size: NA; CDR3 DNA: TGTGCCAGTATCGCCGGGACAGGGTGGTCTGAAACTTTCTTT; CDR3 protein: CASIAGTGWSETFF
D gene: NA; V gene: TRBV29-1; J gene: TRBJ2-2; clone size: NA; CDR3 DNA: TGCAGCGTACTCGACCCCCGGACAAACCCGAACACCGGGGAGCTGTTTTTT; CDR3 protein: CSVLDPRTNPNTGELFF
D gene: NA; V gene: TRBV5-8; J gene: TRBJ2-1; clone size: NA; CDR3 DNA: TGTGCCAGCAGCCTCGGCCGGGTGAGCTCCTACAATGAGCAGTTCTTC; CDR3 protein: CASSLGRVSSYNEQFF
D gene: TRBD2; V gene: TRBV4-1; J gene: TRBJ2-3; clone size: few; CDR3 DNA: TGCGCCAGCAGCCAAGATAGGAGCGGGGGAAGCACAGATACGCAGTATTTT; CDR3 protein: CASSQDRSGGSTDTQYF
D gene: NA; V gene: TRBV6-5; J gene: TRBJ1-1; clone size: NA; CDR3 DNA: TGTGCCAGCAGTTACTCGTGGCAGGGTCGTACTGAAGCTTTCTTT; CDR3 protein: CASSYSWQGRTEAFF
D gene: TRBD1; V gene: TRBV5-8; J gene: TRBJ1-5; clone size: NA; CDR3 DNA: TGTGCCAGCAGCTTGGGGGACAGGGGCAATCAGCCCCAGCATTTT; CDR3 protein: CASSLGDRGNQPQHF
D gene: NA; V gene: TRBV19; J gene: TRBJ1-6; clone size: NA; CDR3 DNA: NA; CDR3 protein: CASSMGPFGTGASLHF
D gene: TRBD1; V gene: TRBV7-9; J gene: TRBJ2-5; clone size: NA; CDR3 DNA: TGTGCCAGCAGCTTGGGACAGCAAGAGACCCAGTACTTC; CDR3 protein: CASSLGQQETQYF
D gene: NA; V gene: TRBV5-5; J gene: TRBJ1-2; clone size: NA; CDR3 DNA: TGTGCCAGCAGCTTGGAAGAGGGCGTTCCTAGGTTCGGCTATGGCTACACCTTC; CDR3 protein: CASSLEEGVPRFGYGYTF
D gene: TRBD1; V gene: TRBV11-2; J gene: TRBJ2-5; clone size: once; CDR3 DNA: TGTGCCAGCAGCTTCCGGACAGGGGGCGCCGCCCAGTACTTC; CDR3 protein: CASSFRTGGAAQYF
D gene: NA; V gene: TRBV21-1; J gene: TRBJ2-7; clone size: once; CDR3 DNA: TGTGCCAGCAGGCGAGCAGGGCTAGACACCTACGAGCAGTACTTC; CDR3 protein: CASRRAGLDTYEQYF
D gene: TRBD1; V gene: TRBV6-6; J gene: TRBJ1-6; clone size: NA; CDR3 DNA: TGTGCCATGAACAGGGGACATAATTCACCCCTCCACTTT; CDR3 protein: CAMNRGHNSPLHF
D gene: NA; V gene: TRBV7-2; J gene: TRBJ2-7; clone size: once; CDR3 DNA: TGTGCCAGCAGCTTAGTTGCGGCAGTCGGTAGCGAGCAGTACTTC; CDR3 protein: CASSLVAAVGSEQYF
D gene: TRBD1; V gene: TRBV5-1; J gene: TRBJ2-6; clone size: NA; CDR3 DNA: TGCGCCAGCAGCTCCTTACCGGGACAGGGTCCTACTGGGGCCAACGTCCTGACTTTC; CDR3 protein: CASSSLPGQGPTGANVLTF
D gene: TRBD1; V gene: TRBV10-1; J gene: TRBJ1-4; clone size: NA; CDR3 DNA: TGCGCCAGCAGTGAGTGGGACAGAGGGTGGAATGAAAAACTGTTTTTT; CDR3 protein: CASSEWDRGWNEKLFF
D gene: TRBD2; V gene: TRBV28; J gene: TRBJ2-3; clone size: NA; CDR3 DNA: TGTGCCAGCCTTGTGGCTAGCGGGGGGGCGGCAGATACGCAGTATTTT; CDR3 protein: CASLVASGGAADTQYF
D gene: NA; V gene: TRBV5-1; J gene: TRBJ2-7; clone size: NA; CDR3 DNA: TGCGCCAGCAGCGCCACAGGGATAAGGACCTACGAGCAGTACTTC; CDR3 protein: CASSATGIRTYEQYF
D gene: NA; V gene: TRBV14; J gene: TRBJ2-7; clone size: NA; CDR3 DNA: TGTGCCAGCAGCCAAGAGGGGTGGGGGGGCCGTAAGCAGTACTTC; CDR3 protein: CASSQEGWGGRKQYF
D gene: TRBD1; V gene: TRBV7-6; J gene: TRBJ1-6; clone size: NA; CDR3 DNA: TGTGCCAGCAGCTTAGGGGACAGGGACTCCTATAATTCGCCCCTCCACTTT; CDR3 protein: CASSLGDRDSYNSPLHF
D gene: TRBD1; V gene: TRBV5-8; J gene: TRBJ2-7; clone size: NA; CDR3 DNA: TGTGCCAGCAGAAACTTGGGACAGGGTGGCAACGAGCAGTACTTC; CDR3 protein: CASRNLGQGGNEQYF
D gene: TRBD1; V gene: TRBV14; J gene: TRBJ1-6; clone size: NA; CDR3 DNA: TGTGCCAGCAGCATGACAGGGCGAAATAATTCACCCCTCCACTTT; CDR3 protein: CASSMTGRNNSPLHF
D gene: TRBD1; V gene: TRBV19; J gene: TRBJ1-6; clone size: once; CDR3 DNA: TGTGCCAGTGAAGGGACAGGGTTGAATTCACCCCTCCACTTT; CDR3 protein: CASEGTGLNSPLHF
D gene: TRBD1; V gene: TRBV27; J gene: TRBJ1-4; clone size: NA; CDR3 DNA: TGTGCCAGCAGTCACAGGGGGCATGGGGAAAAACTGTTTTTT; CDR3 protein: CASSHRGHGEKLFF
D gene: NA; V gene: TRBV5-4; J gene: TRBJ2-7; clone size: NA; CDR3 DNA: TGTGCCAGCAGCTTTAGGAGCGGTGAGCAGTACTTC; CDR3 protein: CASSFRSGEQYF
D gene: TRBD1; V gene: TRBV6-6; J gene: TRBJ1-6; clone size: few; CDR3 DNA: TGTGCCAGCAGATGGACAGGCGTGGACTCCCCCCTCCACTTT; CDR3 protein: CASRWTGVDSPLHF
D gene: TRBD1; V gene: TRBV28; J gene: TRBJ1-5; clone size: NA; CDR3 DNA: TGTGCCAGCAGTGCGACAGGGCGTAATCAGCCCCAGCATTTT; CDR3 protein: CASSATGRNQPQHF
D gene: TRBD2; V gene: TRBV9; J gene: TRBJ2-3; clone size: NA; CDR3 DNA: TGTGCCAGCAGCGTTAGCGGACTAGCGGTTGCTACAGATACGCAGTATTTT; CDR3 protein: CASSVSGLAVATDTQYF